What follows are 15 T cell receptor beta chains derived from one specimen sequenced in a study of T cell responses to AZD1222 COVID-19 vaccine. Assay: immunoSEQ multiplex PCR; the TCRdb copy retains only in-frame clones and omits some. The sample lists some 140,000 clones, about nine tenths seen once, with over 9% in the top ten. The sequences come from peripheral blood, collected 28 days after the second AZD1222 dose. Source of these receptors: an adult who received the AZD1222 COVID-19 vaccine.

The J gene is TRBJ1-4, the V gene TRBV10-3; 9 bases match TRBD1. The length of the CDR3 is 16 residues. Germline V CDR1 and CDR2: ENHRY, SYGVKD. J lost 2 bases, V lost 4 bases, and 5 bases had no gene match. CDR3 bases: TGTGCCATCAGTGCAAACAGGGGGCCGACTAATGAAAAACTGTTTTTT. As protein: CAISANRGPTNEKLFF.

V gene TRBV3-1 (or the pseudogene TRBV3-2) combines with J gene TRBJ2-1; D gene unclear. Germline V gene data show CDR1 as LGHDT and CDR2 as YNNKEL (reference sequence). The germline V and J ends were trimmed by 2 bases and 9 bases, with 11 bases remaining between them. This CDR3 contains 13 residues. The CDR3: CASSQFGGTEQFF. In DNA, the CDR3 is TGTGCCAGCAGCCAATTTGGCGGAACTGAGCAGTTCTTC.

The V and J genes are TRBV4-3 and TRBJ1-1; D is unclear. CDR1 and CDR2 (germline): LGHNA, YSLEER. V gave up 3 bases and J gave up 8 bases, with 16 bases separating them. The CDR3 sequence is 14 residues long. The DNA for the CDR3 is TGCGCCAGCAGCCAGGGTCGGGTATCGAGCGAAGCTTTCTTT. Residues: CASSQGRVSSEAFF.

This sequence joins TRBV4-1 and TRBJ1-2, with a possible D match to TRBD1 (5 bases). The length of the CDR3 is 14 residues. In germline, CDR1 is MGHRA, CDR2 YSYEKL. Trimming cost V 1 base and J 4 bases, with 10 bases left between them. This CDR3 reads CASSQVGGVYGYTF. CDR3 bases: TGCGCCAGCAGCCAAGTCGGGGGGGTCTATGGCTACACCTTC.

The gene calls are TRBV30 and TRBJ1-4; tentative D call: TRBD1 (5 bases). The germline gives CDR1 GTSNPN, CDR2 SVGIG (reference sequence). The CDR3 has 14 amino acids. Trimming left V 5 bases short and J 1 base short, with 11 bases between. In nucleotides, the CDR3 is TGTGCCTGGCGTTCAGGGTTAACTAATGAAAAACTGTTTTTT. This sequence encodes CAWRSGLTNEKLFF.

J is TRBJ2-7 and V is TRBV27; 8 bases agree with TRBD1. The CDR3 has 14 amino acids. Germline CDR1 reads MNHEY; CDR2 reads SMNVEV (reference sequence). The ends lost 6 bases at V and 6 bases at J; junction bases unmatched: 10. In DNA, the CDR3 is TGTGCCAGCAGAACCCTTCGGACAGGGACCGAGCAGTACTTC. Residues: CASRTLRTGTEQYF.

The CDR3 loop is CASSLGTGVETQYF. CDR3 in DNA: TGTGCCAGCAGCCTGGGGACAGGGGTAGAGACCCAGTACTTC. The chain links TRBV6-5 to TRBJ2-5, with 10 bases identical to TRBD1. Germline V CDR1 and CDR2: MNHEY, SVGAGI. The CDR3 is made up of 14 amino acids. The V gene end was trimmed by 6 bases and the J gene end by 4 bases; junction bases not matched to a gene: 5.

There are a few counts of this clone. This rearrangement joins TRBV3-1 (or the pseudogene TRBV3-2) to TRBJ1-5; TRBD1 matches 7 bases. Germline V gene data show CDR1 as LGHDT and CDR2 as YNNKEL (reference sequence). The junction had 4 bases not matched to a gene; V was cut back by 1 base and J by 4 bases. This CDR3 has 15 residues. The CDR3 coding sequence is TGTGCCAGCAGCCAAGGCATGACAGGGAATCAGCCCCAGCATTTT. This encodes CASSQGMTGNQPQHF.

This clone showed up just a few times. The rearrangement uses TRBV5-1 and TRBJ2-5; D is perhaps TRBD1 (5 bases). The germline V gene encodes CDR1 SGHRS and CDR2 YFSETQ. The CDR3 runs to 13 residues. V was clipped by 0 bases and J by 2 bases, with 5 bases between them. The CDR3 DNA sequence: TGCGCCAGCAGCTTGGGACAGCAAGAGACCCAGTACTTC. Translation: CASSLGQQETQYF.

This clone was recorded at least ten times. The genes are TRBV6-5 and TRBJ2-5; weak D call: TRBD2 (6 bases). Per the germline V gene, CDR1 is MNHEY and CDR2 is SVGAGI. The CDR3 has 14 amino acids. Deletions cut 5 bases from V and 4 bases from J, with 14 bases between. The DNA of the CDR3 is TGTGCCAGCAGTACCCCGTACGGGGGAGAGACCCAGTACTTC. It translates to CASSTPYGGETQYF.

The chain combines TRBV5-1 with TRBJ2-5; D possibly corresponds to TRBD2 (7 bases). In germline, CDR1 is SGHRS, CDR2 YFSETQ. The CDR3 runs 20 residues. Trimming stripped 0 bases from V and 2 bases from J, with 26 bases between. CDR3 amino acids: CASSLATGGWGPLGQETQYF. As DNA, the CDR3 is TGCGCCAGCAGCTTGGCCACGGGGGGCTGGGGTCCGCTCGGGCAAGAGACCCAGTACTTC.

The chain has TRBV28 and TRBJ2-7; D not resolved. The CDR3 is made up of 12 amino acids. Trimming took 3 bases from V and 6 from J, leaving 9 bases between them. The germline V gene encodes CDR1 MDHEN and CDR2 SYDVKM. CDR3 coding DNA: TGTGCCAGCAGTTTTCAGCATTCCGAGCAGTACTTC. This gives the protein CASSFQHSEQYF.

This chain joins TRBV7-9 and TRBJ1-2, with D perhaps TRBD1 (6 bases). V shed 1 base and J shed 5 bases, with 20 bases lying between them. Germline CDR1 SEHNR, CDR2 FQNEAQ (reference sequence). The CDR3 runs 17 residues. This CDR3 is CASSLGQAIEGLYGYTF. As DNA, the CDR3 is TGTGCCAGCAGCTTAGGACAGGCGATAGAGGGATTATATGGCTACACCTTC.

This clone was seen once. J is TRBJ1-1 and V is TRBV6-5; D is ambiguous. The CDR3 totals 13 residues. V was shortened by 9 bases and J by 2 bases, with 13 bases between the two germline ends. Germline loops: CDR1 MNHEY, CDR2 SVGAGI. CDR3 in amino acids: CASRKAGNTEAFF. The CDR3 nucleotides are TGTGCCAGTAGGAAGGCGGGAAACACTGAAGCTTTCTTT.

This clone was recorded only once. CDR3 sequence: CAWSPSSGNTIYF. CDR3 DNA sequence: TGTGCCTGGAGTCCCAGCTCTGGAAACACCATATATTTT. This rearrangement joins TRBV30 to TRBJ1-3; D gene ambiguous. Looked up from germline, CDR1 is GTSNPN and CDR2 is SVGIG (reference sequence). CDR3 length equals 13 residues. V gave up 2 bases and J gave up 0 bases, with 5 bases separating them.